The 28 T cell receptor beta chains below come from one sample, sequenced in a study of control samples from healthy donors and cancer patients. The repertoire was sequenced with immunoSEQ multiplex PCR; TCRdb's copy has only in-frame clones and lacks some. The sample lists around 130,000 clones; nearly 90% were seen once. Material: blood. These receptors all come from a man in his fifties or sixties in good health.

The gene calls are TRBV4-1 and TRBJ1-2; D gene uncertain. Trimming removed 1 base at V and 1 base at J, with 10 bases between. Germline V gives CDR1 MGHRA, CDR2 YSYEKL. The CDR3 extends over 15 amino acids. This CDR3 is CASSQGNSFNYGYTF. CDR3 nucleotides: TGCGCCAGCAGCCAAGGGAACAGCTTTAACTATGGCTACACCTTC.

DNA for the CDR3: TGTGCCAGCAGCCCGGGGAGCTCCTATAATTCACCCCTCCACTTT. Translated: CASSPGSSYNSPLHF. The chain recombines TRBV6-6 with TRBJ1-6; D gene uncertain. CDR1 MNHNY and CDR2 SVGAGI come from the germline V gene (reference sequence). CDR3 size: 15 residues. The V and J ends lost 6 bases and 0 bases respectively, with 9 bases between them.

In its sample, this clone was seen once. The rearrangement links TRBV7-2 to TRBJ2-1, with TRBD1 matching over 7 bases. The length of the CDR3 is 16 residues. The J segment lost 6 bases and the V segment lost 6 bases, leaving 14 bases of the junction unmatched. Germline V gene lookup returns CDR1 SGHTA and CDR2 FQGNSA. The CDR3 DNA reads TGTGCCAGCAGTATTACCCGGACCCCAGGGGGCAATGAGCAGTTCTTC. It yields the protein CASSITRTPGGNEQFF.

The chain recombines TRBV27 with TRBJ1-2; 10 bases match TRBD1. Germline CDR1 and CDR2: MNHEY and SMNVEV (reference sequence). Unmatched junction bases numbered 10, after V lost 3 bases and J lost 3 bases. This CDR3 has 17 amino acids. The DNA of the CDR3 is TGTGCCAGCAGTTTTACAGCCGGGACAGGGGTTGACTATGGCTACACCTTC. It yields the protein CASSFTAGTGVDYGYTF.

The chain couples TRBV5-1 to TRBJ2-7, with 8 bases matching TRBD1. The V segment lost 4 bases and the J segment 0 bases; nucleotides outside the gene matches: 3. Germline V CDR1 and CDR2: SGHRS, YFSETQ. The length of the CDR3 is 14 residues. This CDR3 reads CASSRTGSSYEQYF. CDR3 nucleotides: TGCGCCAGCAGCCGGACAGGGAGCTCCTACGAGCAGTACTTC.

Here the CDR3 reads CASSIGQGAVTGELFF. The CDR3 DNA sequence: TGTGCCAGTAGTATAGGACAGGGGGCGGTCACCGGGGAGCTGTTTTTT. The J gene is TRBJ2-2, the V gene TRBV19, with 10 bases that match TRBD1. The CDR3 contains 16 residues. Germline V gene data show CDR1 as LNHDA and CDR2 as SQIVND (reference sequence). With 1 base clipped from V and 4 bases from J, the junction kept 3 bases outside the gene matches.

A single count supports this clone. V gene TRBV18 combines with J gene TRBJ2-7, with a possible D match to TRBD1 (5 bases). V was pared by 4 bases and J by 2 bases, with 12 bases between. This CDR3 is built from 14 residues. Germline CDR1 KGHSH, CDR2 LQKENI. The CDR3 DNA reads TGTGCCAGCTCACTGGACACTGGACCCTACGAGCAGTACTTC. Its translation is CASSLDTGPYEQYF.

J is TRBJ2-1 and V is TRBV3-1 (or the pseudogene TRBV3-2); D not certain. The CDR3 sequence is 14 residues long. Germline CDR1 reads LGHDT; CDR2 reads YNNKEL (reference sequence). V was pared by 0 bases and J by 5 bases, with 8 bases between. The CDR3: CASSQEGRHNEQFF. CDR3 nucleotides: TGTGCCAGCAGCCAAGAGGGTAGGCACAATGAGCAGTTCTTC.

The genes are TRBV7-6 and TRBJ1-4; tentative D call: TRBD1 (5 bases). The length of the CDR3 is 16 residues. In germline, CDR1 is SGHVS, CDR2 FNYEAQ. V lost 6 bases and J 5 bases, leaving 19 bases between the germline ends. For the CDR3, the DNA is TGTGCCAGCAGATCAATCCGGCCAGGGAAAAATGAAAAACTGTTTTTT. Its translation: CASRSIRPGKNEKLFF.

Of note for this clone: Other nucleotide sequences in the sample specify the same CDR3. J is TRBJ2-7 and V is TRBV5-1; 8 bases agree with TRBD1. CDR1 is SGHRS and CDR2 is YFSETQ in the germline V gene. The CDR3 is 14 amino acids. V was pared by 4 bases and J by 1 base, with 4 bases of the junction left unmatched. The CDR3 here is CASSTGTGSYEQYF. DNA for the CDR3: TGCGCCAGCAGCACCGGGACAGGATCCTACGAGCAGTACTTC.

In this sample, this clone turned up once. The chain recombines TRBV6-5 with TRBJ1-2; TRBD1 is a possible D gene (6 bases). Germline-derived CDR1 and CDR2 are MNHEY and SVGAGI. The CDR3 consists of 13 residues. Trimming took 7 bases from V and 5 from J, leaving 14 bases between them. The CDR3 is CASIQGSSYGYTF. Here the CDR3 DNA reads TGTGCCAGCATCCAGGGGTCCTCTTATGGCTACACCTTC.

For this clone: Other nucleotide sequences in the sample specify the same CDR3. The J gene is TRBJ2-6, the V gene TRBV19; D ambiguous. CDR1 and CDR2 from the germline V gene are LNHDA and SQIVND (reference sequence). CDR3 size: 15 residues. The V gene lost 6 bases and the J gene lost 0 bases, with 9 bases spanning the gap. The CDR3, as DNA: TGTGCCAGTAGCCTCACCAGCTCTGGGGCCAACGTCCTGACTTTC. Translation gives CASSLTSSGANVLTF.

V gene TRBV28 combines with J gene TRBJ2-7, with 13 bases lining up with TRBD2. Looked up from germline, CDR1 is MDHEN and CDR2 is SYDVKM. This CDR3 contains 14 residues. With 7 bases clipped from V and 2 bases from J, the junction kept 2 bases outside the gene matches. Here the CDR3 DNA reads TGTGCCAGCACAGGACTAGCGGGGGCCTACGAGCAGTACTTC. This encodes CASTGLAGAYEQYF.

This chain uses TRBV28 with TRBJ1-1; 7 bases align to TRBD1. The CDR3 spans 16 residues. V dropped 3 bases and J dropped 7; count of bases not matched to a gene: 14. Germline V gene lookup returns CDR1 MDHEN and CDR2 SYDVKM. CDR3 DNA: TGTGCCAGCAGTTTGCGGGGGGCTCTTTACAGGGGTGAAGCTTTCTTT. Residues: CASSLRGALYRGEAFF. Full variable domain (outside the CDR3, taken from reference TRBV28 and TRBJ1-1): DVKVTQSSRYLVKRTGEKVFLECVQDMDHENMFWYRQDPGLGLRLIYFSYDVKMKEKGDIPEGYSVSREKKERFSLILESASTNQTSMYLCASSLRGALYRGEAFFGQGTRLTVV.

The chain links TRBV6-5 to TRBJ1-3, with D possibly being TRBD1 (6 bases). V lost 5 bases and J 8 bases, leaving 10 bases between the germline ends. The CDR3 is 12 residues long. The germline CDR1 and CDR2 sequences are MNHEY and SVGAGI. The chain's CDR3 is CASSPGADTIYF. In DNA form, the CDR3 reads TGTGCCAGCAGTCCAGGGGCGGACACCATATATTTT.

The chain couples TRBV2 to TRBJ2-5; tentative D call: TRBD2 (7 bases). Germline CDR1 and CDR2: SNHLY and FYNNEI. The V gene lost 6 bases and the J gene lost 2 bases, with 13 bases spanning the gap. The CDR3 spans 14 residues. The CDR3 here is CASRGGRSQETQYF. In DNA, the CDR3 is TGTGCCAGCAGGGGGGGGCGATCACAAGAGACCCAGTACTTC.

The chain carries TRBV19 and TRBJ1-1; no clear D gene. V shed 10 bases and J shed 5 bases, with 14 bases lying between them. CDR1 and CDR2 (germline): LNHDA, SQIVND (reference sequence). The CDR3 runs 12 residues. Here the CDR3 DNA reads TGTGCCACTCAAAATAGTGGAACTGAAGCTTTCTTT. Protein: CATQNSGTEAFF.

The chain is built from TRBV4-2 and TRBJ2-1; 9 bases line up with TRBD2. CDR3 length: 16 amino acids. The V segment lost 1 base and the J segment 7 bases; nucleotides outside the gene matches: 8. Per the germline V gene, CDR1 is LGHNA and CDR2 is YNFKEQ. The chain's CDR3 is CASSQGWRGGWNEQFF. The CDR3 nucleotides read TGTGCCAGCAGCCAAGGTTGGCGGGGGGGATGGAATGAGCAGTTCTTC.

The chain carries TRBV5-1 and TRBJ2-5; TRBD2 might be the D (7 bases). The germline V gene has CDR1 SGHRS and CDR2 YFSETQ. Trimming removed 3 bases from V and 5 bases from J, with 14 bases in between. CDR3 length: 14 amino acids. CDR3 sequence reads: CASSSGGGWETQYF. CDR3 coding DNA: TGCGCCAGCAGCTCTGGCGGGGGCTGGGAGACCCAGTACTTC.

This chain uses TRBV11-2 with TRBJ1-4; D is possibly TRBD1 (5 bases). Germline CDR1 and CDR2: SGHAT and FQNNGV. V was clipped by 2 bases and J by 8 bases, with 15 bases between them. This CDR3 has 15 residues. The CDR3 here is CASSLLGGYGEKLFF. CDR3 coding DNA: TGTGCCAGCAGCTTACTTGGGGGTTATGGCGAAAAACTGTTTTTT. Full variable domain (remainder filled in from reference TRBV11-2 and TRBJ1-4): EAGVAQSPRYKIIEKRQSVAFWCNPISGHATLYWYQQILGQGPKLLIQFQNNGVVDDSQLPKDRFSAERLKGVDSTLKIQPAKLEDSAVYLCASSLLGGYGEKLFFGSGTQLSVL.

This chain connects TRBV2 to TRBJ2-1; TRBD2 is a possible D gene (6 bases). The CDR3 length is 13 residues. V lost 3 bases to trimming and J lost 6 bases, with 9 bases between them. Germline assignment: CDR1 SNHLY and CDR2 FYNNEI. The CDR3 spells CASSDGGSNEQFF. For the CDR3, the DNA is TGTGCCAGCAGTGATGGGGGGAGCAATGAGCAGTTCTTC.

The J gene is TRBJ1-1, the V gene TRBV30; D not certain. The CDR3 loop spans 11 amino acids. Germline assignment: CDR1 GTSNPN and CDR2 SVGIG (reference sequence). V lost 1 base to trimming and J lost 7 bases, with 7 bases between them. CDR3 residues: CAWSAENEAFF. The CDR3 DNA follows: TGTGCCTGGAGTGCGGAGAATGAAGCTTTCTTT.

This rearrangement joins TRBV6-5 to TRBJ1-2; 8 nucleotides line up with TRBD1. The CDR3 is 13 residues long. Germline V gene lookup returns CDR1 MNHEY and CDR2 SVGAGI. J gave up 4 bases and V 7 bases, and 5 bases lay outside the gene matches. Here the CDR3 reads CASNTGQGYGYTF. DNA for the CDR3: TGTGCCAGCAATACCGGACAGGGCTATGGCTACACCTTC.

The CDR3 loop is CASSFVRGLSDTQYF. The CDR3 DNA reads TGTGCCAGCAGTTTTGTACGGGGATTGTCAGATACGCAGTATTTT. This sequence joins TRBV27 and TRBJ2-3, with D perhaps TRBD2 (5 bases). V shed 3 bases and J shed 4 bases, with 14 bases lying between them. The CDR3 has 15 residues. Germline loops: CDR1 MNHEY, CDR2 SMNVEV (reference sequence).

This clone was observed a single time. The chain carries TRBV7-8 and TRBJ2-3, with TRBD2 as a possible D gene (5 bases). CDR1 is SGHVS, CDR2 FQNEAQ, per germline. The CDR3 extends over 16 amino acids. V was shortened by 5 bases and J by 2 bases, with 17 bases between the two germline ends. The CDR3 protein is CASSPFFGVVTDTQYF. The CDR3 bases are TGTGCCAGCAGCCCCTTTTTCGGGGTTGTCACAGATACGCAGTATTTT.

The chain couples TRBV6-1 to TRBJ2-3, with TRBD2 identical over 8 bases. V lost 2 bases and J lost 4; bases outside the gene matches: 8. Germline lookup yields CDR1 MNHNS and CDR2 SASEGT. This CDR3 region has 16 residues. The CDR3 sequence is CASSERRGAGADTQYF. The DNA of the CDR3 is TGTGCCAGCAGTGAAAGGCGGGGGGCCGGCGCAGATACGCAGTATTTT.

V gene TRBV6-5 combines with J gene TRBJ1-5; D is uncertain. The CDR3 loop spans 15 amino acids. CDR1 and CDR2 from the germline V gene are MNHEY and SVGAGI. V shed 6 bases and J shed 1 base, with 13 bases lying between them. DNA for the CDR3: TGTGCCAGCAGGGTGAATACAGAAAGCAATCAGCCCCAGCATTTT. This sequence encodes CASRVNTESNQPQHF.

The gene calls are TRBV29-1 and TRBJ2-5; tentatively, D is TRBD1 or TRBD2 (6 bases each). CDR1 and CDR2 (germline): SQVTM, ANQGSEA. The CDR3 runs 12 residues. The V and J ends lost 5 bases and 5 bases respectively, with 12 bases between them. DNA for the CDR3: TGCAGCGTTTCGCAGGGGAGGGAGACCCAGTACTTC. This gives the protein CSVSQGRETQYF.